A selection of T cell receptor beta chains follows, all from one sample in a study of blood T cell repertoires in COVID-19. Method: immunoSEQ multiplex PCR; TCRdb's copy keeps in-frame clones and lacks some. The table lists 250,000 or so clones, roughly 85% of them singletons. Sequencing used PBMCs or T cells enriched from blood (not recorded which). These receptors all come from a woman aged 40 to 50 who had been exposed to COVID-19. Each CDR3 is given with its conserved first and last residue. The order of the fields is D gene, V gene, clone size, J gene, CDR3 protein, CDR3 DNA. D genes are given only for firm matches. The listing skips clone size in some rows; elsewhere it reads once, few, many or a size class.

d_call: NA
v_call: TRBV18
clone_size: NA
j_call: TRBJ1-2
cdr3_aa: CASSPGVGYGYTF
cdr3_nt: TGTGCCAGCTCACCAGGAGTCGGGTATGGCTACACCTTC

d_call: TRBD1
v_call: TRBV18
clone_size: NA
j_call: TRBJ1-1
cdr3_aa: CASSPLDRGPGGGTEAFF
cdr3_nt: TGTGCCAGCTCACCCCTGGACAGGGGGCCTGGAGGAGGGACTGAAGCTTTCTTT

d_call: NA
v_call: TRBV12-3/TRBV12-4
clone_size: NA
j_call: TRBJ1-6
cdr3_aa: CASSFTENSPLHF
cdr3_nt: TGTGCCAGCAGTTTTACTGAGAATTCACCCCTCCACTTT

d_call: NA
v_call: TRBV27
clone_size: NA
j_call: TRBJ2-2
cdr3_aa: CASRPGGGELFF
cdr3_nt: TGTGCCAGCCGCCCAGGAGGCGGGGAGCTGTTTTTT

d_call: NA
v_call: TRBV6-2/TRBV6-3
clone_size: NA
j_call: TRBJ2-1
cdr3_aa: CASSLVNEQFF
cdr3_nt: TGTGCCAGCAGTCTAGTCAATGAGCAGTTCTTC

d_call: NA
v_call: TRBV14
clone_size: NA
j_call: TRBJ2-6
cdr3_aa: CASSQERRAGANVLTF
cdr3_nt: TGTGCCAGCAGCCAAGAACGCAGGGCTGGGGCCAACGTCCTGACTTTC

d_call: NA
v_call: TRBV5-1
clone_size: NA
j_call: TRBJ1-1
cdr3_aa: CASTPQSGLAEAFF
cdr3_nt: TGCGCCAGCACCCCCCAGTCGGGATTGGCTGAAGCTTTCTTT

d_call: TRBD1
v_call: TRBV6-5
clone_size: NA
j_call: TRBJ1-2
cdr3_aa: CASSFSDRADYGYTF
cdr3_nt: TGTGCCAGCAGTTTCTCAGACAGGGCGGACTATGGCTACACCTTC

d_call: NA
v_call: TRBV10-3
clone_size: NA
j_call: TRBJ2-2
cdr3_aa: CAISELPRGVPGSNTGELFF
cdr3_nt: TGTGCCATCAGTGAGCTGCCCAGGGGGGTCCCGGGATCGAACACCGGGGAGCTGTTTTTT

d_call: TRBD2
v_call: TRBV29-1
clone_size: NA
j_call: TRBJ2-5
cdr3_aa: CSAGTSGETQYF
cdr3_nt: TGCAGCGCTGGGACTAGCGGTGAGACCCAGTACTTC

d_call: NA
v_call: TRBV2
clone_size: NA
j_call: TRBJ1-6
cdr3_aa: CASSPRQTDNSPLHF
cdr3_nt: TGTGCCAGCAGTCCTAGACAGACCGATAATTCACCCCTCCACTTT

d_call: NA
v_call: TRBV10-3
clone_size: NA
j_call: TRBJ1-1
cdr3_aa: CAIRDTFEAFF
cdr3_nt: TGTGCCATCAGAGACACCTTTGAAGCTTTCTTT

d_call: NA
v_call: TRBV2
clone_size: NA
j_call: TRBJ1-1
cdr3_aa: CAAGEGAGASTGAFF
cdr3_nt: TGTGCCGCAGGGGAAGGGGCTGGGGCCTCCACCGGAGCTTTCTTT

d_call: NA
v_call: TRBV9
clone_size: NA
j_call: TRBJ2-2
cdr3_aa: CASSPFGRGANTGELFF
cdr3_nt: TGTGCCAGCAGCCCGTTCGGGCGGGGAGCGAACACCGGGGAGCTGTTTTTT

d_call: NA
v_call: TRBV29-1
clone_size: NA
j_call: TRBJ1-1
cdr3_aa: CSVVSSTEAFF
cdr3_nt: TGCAGCGTTGTTTCGAGCACTGAAGCTTTCTTT

d_call: NA
v_call: TRBV27
clone_size: NA
j_call: TRBJ2-3
cdr3_aa: CASSLSRGRDTHTDTQYF
cdr3_nt: TGTGCCAGCAGTTTATCGAGGGGCCGGGACACTCATACAGATACGCAGTATTTT

d_call: TRBD1
v_call: TRBV27
clone_size: NA
j_call: TRBJ1-4
cdr3_aa: CASSPVRQGGKLFF
cdr3_nt: TGTGCCAGCAGTCCCGTCCGACAGGGGGGAAAACTGTTTTTT

d_call: TRBD1
v_call: TRBV6-5
clone_size: NA
j_call: TRBJ1-4
cdr3_aa: CASYTGGDVEKLFF
cdr3_nt: TGTGCCAGCTACACAGGGGGCGATGTTGAAAAACTGTTTTTT

d_call: TRBD1
v_call: TRBV18
clone_size: NA
j_call: TRBJ2-6
cdr3_aa: CASSSQGAGANVLTF
cdr3_nt: TGTGCCAGCTCATCCCAGGGGGCCGGGGCCAACGTCCTGACTTTC

d_call: NA
v_call: TRBV27
clone_size: NA
j_call: TRBJ2-7
cdr3_aa: CASSLGRAALNEQYF
cdr3_nt: TGTGCCAGCAGTTTAGGCAGGGCCGCCCTCAACGAGCAGTACTTC

d_call: TRBD1
v_call: TRBV3-1/TRBV3-2
clone_size: few
j_call: TRBJ1-6
cdr3_aa: CASSFGQGFSPLHF
cdr3_nt: TGTGCCAGCAGCTTCGGACAGGGGTTCTCACCCCTCCACTTT

d_call: NA
v_call: TRBV2
clone_size: NA
j_call: TRBJ1-2
cdr3_aa: CASIPGVQRGYTF
cdr3_nt: TGTGCCAGCATCCCGGGGGTGCAGAGGGGCTACACCTTC

d_call: NA
v_call: TRBV5-6
clone_size: NA
j_call: TRBJ1-2
cdr3_aa: CASSFSGFPYGYTF
cdr3_nt: TGTGCCAGCAGCTTCTCGGGGTTTCCCTATGGCTACACCTTC

d_call: TRBD1
v_call: TRBV11-2
clone_size: NA
j_call: TRBJ1-5
cdr3_aa: CASSRTTGSNQPQHF
cdr3_nt: TGTGCCAGCAGCCGGACGACAGGGAGCAATCAGCCCCAGCATTTT

d_call: NA
v_call: TRBV6-2/TRBV6-3
clone_size: NA
j_call: TRBJ2-1
cdr3_aa: CASSYPNGYNEQFF
cdr3_nt: TGTGCCAGCAGTTATCCCAACGGGTACAATGAGCAGTTCTTC

d_call: TRBD1
v_call: TRBV19
clone_size: NA
j_call: TRBJ1-1
cdr3_aa: CASSTGTGITEAFF
cdr3_nt: TGTGCCAGTAGTACAGGGACAGGGATCACTGAAGCTTTCTTT

d_call: TRBD1
v_call: TRBV19
clone_size: NA
j_call: TRBJ1-4
cdr3_aa: CASSAGQLIEKLFF
cdr3_nt: TGTGCCAGTAGTGCGGGACAGCTTATCGAAAAACTGTTTTTT

d_call: NA
v_call: TRBV11-2
clone_size: NA
j_call: TRBJ1-2
cdr3_aa: CASSLVVQGYTF
cdr3_nt: TGTGCCAGCAGCTTAGTGGTACAAGGCTACACCTTC

d_call: TRBD2
v_call: TRBV11-3
clone_size: NA
j_call: TRBJ2-1
cdr3_aa: CASSPGGRNYNEQFF
cdr3_nt: TGTGCCAGCAGCCCGGGGGGTCGAAACTACAATGAGCAGTTCTTC

d_call: NA
v_call: TRBV2
clone_size: NA
j_call: TRBJ2-7
cdr3_aa: CASGGYEQYF
cdr3_nt: TGTGCCAGCGGGGGGTACGAGCAGTACTTC

d_call: NA
v_call: TRBV5-6
clone_size: NA
j_call: TRBJ1-2
cdr3_aa: CASSPGFGYGYTF
cdr3_nt: TGTGCCAGCAGCCCGGGTTTTGGCTATGGCTACACCTTC

d_call: TRBD1
v_call: TRBV29-1
clone_size: NA
j_call: TRBJ2-3
cdr3_aa: CSVARDRSTDTQYF
cdr3_nt: TGCAGCGTTGCCCGGGACAGAAGCACAGATACGCAGTATTTT

d_call: NA
v_call: TRBV6-5
clone_size: NA
j_call: TRBJ1-2
cdr3_aa: CASSYSWTPEGYGYTF
cdr3_nt: TGTGCCAGCAGTTACTCTTGGACCCCCGAGGGATATGGCTACACCTTC

d_call: TRBD1
v_call: TRBV9
clone_size: NA
j_call: TRBJ1-3
cdr3_aa: CASSVSSGTDVSVVGNTIYF
cdr3_nt: TGTGCCAGCAGCGTATCCTCCGGGACAGATGTGTCCGTTGTGGGAAACACCATATATTTT

d_call: NA
v_call: TRBV27
clone_size: NA
j_call: TRBJ1-5
cdr3_aa: CASSTQGQPQHF
cdr3_nt: TGTGCCAGCAGTACACAGGGTCAGCCCCAGCATTTT

d_call: NA
v_call: TRBV19
clone_size: NA
j_call: TRBJ2-6
cdr3_aa: CASSWTAYSGANVLTF
cdr3_nt: TGTGCCAGTAGCTGGACAGCCTACTCTGGGGCCAACGTCCTGACTTTC

d_call: NA
v_call: TRBV6-5
clone_size: NA
j_call: TRBJ2-7
cdr3_aa: CASSYAGFGDEQYF
cdr3_nt: TGTGCCAGCAGTTACGCGGGGTTCGGCGACGAGCAGTACTTC

d_call: TRBD1
v_call: TRBV9
clone_size: NA
j_call: TRBJ1-2
cdr3_aa: CASSGATGALTYGYTF
cdr3_nt: TGTGCCAGCAGCGGGGCAACAGGGGCCCTAACCTATGGCTACACCTTC

d_call: TRBD1
v_call: TRBV5-1
clone_size: NA
j_call: TRBJ1-2
cdr3_aa: CASSPRTGALYGYTF
cdr3_nt: TGCGCCAGCAGCCCCCGGACAGGGGCCCTCTATGGCTACACCTTC

d_call: NA
v_call: TRBV28
clone_size: few
j_call: TRBJ1-4
cdr3_aa: CASTSTKGEGFGKLFF
cdr3_nt: TGTGCCAGCACCTCAACAAAGGGGGAGGGCTTCGGAAAACTGTTTTTT

d_call: NA
v_call: TRBV5-4
clone_size: once
j_call: TRBJ1-1
cdr3_aa: CASSLGDTEAFF
cdr3_nt: TGTGCCAGCAGCTTAGGGGACACTGAAGCTTTCTTT

d_call: NA
v_call: TRBV28
clone_size: once
j_call: TRBJ1-2
cdr3_aa: CASSLGDNNYGYTF
cdr3_nt: TGTGCCAGCAGTTTAGGGGACAATAACTATGGCTACACCTTC

d_call: TRBD1
v_call: TRBV30
clone_size: NA
j_call: TRBJ1-1
cdr3_aa: CAWSVPRTGEGKTEAFF
cdr3_nt: TGTGCCTGGAGTGTACCTCGGACAGGGGAAGGGAAAACTGAAGCTTTCTTT

d_call: NA
v_call: TRBV20-1
clone_size: NA
j_call: TRBJ1-4
cdr3_aa: CSARVNEKLFF
cdr3_nt: TGCAGTGCTAGAGTAAATGAAAAACTGTTTTTT

d_call: NA
v_call: TRBV30
clone_size: NA
j_call: TRBJ2-1
cdr3_aa: CAWSVFGGSLAGEQFF
cdr3_nt: TGTGCCTGGAGTGTATTTGGGGGGTCCCTCGCGGGTGAGCAGTTCTTC

d_call: TRBD2
v_call: TRBV7-2
clone_size: NA
j_call: TRBJ2-3
cdr3_aa: CASSYIAGVTDTQYF
cdr3_nt: TGTGCCAGCAGCTACATAGCGGGTGTAACAGATACGCAGTATTTT

d_call: NA
v_call: TRBV5-6
clone_size: NA
j_call: TRBJ1-1
cdr3_aa: CASSLRQGQNTEAFF
cdr3_nt: TGTGCCAGCAGCTTGAGGCAGGGGCAGAACACTGAAGCTTTCTTT